This T cell receptor (beta chain) was identified in a study of blood T cell repertoires in COVID-19. This table comes from immunoSEQ multiplex PCR, and its TCRdb copy is limited to in-frame clones, with some not included. Here the sample spans under 95,000 clones, roughly three quarters being singletons. J gave up 8 bases and V 2 bases, and 9 bases lay outside the gene matches. The germline V gene encodes CDR1 GTSNPN and CDR2 SVGIG (reference sequence). The CDR3 is 15 amino acids. The TCR sequence derives from a man aged 70 or older with acute or convalescent COVID-19. J is TRBJ1-2 and V is TRBV30; 12 bases match TRBD1. Specimen: peripheral blood. This chain's CDR3 is CAWSSPGQGAGGYTF. The CDR3 region has the DNA TGTGCCTGGAGTTCACCGGGACAGGGGGCAGGAGGCTACACCTTC.